The rows below give T cell receptor beta chains drawn from one sample of a study of T cells in Graves' hyperthyroidism and ophthalmopathy. From the multiplex PCR reads, TCRdb called clonotypes with MiXCR, one entry per CDR3 protein. The data hold some 650,000 distinct CDR3 sequences, with more than 15% observed a single time. Material: blood. These receptors originate from a woman aged 40 to 49 with Graves' ophthalmopathy. The CDR3 runs from the conserved cysteine through the conserved F or W. Clone size, where shown, is once, few, many, or a class for clones that have expanded.

>TRBJ2-6|TRBV12-3/TRBV12-4|many
CASSLILKAGSGANVLTF
>TRBJ2-7|TRBV27|many
CASGGLAVDEQYF
>TRBJ1-6|TRBV6-5|.
CASSYSRRDNSPLHF
>TRBJ2-1|TRBV29-1|many
CSVARLGGPLSSYNEQFF
>TRBJ1-5|TRBV20-1|.
CSAQATTGPRQPQHF
>TRBJ2-5|TRBV30|many
CAWQGEETQYF
>TRBJ2-3|TRBV12-3/TRBV12-4|.
CASSPAEDTQYF
>TRBJ2-7|TRBV20-1|many
CSAVGAGTPYEQYF
>TRBJ2-7|TRBV7-9|many
CASSLGQDNYEQYF
>TRBJ1-1|TRBV10-2|many
CASRSGRNTEAFF
>TRBJ2-1|TRBV3-1|.
CASSRGRFGYNEQFF
>TRBJ1-2|TRBV4-1|.
CASSQEQRFYGYTF
>TRBJ1-1|TRBV11-2|many
CASSLPDGGAFF
>TRBJ2-7|TRBV29-1|many
CSVFTGDPYEQYF
>TRBJ2-3|TRBV6-1|many
CASRNGRTTDTQYF
>TRBJ2-5|TRBV6-1|few
CASPDRGRKTQYF
>TRBJ2-7|TRBV27|.
CATRTSDYEQYF
>TRBJ2-1|TRBV7-9|many
CASSLAPGTSGYNEQFF
>TRBJ1-4|TRBV18|many
CASSPPAGGKEKLFF
>TRBJ1-6|TRBV4-1|.
CASKGTLGNSPLHF